The rows below give T cell receptor beta chains drawn from one sample of a study of T cell responses to AZD1222 COVID-19 vaccine. Libraries were prepared by immunoSEQ multiplex PCR; TCRdb keeps only in-frame clonotypes and omits some of them. Of fewer than 120,000 clones in the sample, roughly 89% were seen once. The sequencing here drew on peripheral blood, taken 28 days after the second AZD1222 dose. These receptors all stem from an adult who received the AZD1222 COVID-19 vaccine. Both conserved end residues are part of each CDR3. D genes are given only for firm matches. Size tells how often a clone was seen (once, few, many) or the class of an expanded clone, and some rows leave it out.

>TRBV18|NA|TRBD1|TRBJ1-2
CASSPRTGEVYGYTF
TGTGCCAGCTCACCGAGGACAGGGGAAGTATATGGCTACACCTTC
>TRBV3-1/TRBV3-2|NA|NA|TRBJ1-2
CASSTQAKPGYTF
TGTGCCAGCAGCACACAAGCCAAGCCGGGCTACACCTTC
>TRBV24-1|NA|NA|TRBJ1-4
CATSDSSSGGANEKLFF
TGTGCCACCAGTGATTCTTCCAGCGGGGGAGCTAATGAAAAACTGTTTTTT
>TRBV10-3|NA|NA|TRBJ2-7
CAISRAGSEQYF
TGTGCCATCAGTAGGGCAGGGAGCGAGCAGTACTTC
>TRBV7-9|NA|TRBD1|TRBJ1-2
CASSSPRTGFNYGYTF
TGTGCCAGCAGCTCTCCACGGACAGGGTTTAACTATGGCTACACCTTC
>TRBV13|NA|NA|TRBJ1-4
CASSPRPDEKLFF
TGTGCCAGCAGTCCCCGCCCGGATGAAAAACTGTTTTTT
>TRBV11-3|NA|NA|TRBJ2-1
CASSFGGGYNEQFF
TGTGCCAGCAGCTTCGGAGGCGGATACAATGAGCAGTTCTTC
>TRBV4-2|NA|TRBD2|TRBJ2-3
CASSQVRAGEADTQYF
TGTGCCAGCAGCCAAGTCCGGGCGGGAGAGGCAGATACGCAGTATTTT
>TRBV19|NA|TRBD1|TRBJ2-5
CASSRDRGETQYF
TGTGCCAGTAGTCGGGACAGGGGGGAGACCCAGTACTTC
>TRBV4-2|NA|TRBD2|TRBJ2-5
CASSQDTREVETQYF
TGTGCCAGCAGCCAAGATACGCGGGAGGTAGAGACCCAGTACTTC
>TRBV5-1|NA|TRBD1|TRBJ1-1
CASSLGTGRNTEAFF
TGCGCCAGCAGCTTGGGGACAGGGCGGAACACTGAAGCTTTCTTT
>TRBV18|NA|NA|TRBJ2-3
CASSPHPADTQYF
TGTGCCAGCTCACCTCACCCGGCTGATACGCAGTATTTT
>TRBV27|NA|NA|TRBJ2-1
CASSATPSPSNEQFF
TGTGCCAGCAGTGCAACGCCTAGCCCCTCCAATGAGCAGTTCTTC
>TRBV11-2|NA|TRBD2|TRBJ2-2
CASSLTSLDTGELFF
TGTGCCAGCAGCCTGACTAGCTTGGACACCGGGGAGCTGTTTTTT
>TRBV15|NA|NA|TRBJ1-1
CATSSYLNTVEAFF
TGTGCCACCAGCAGTTACCTTAACACGGTTGAAGCTTTCTTT
>TRBV11-1|NA|TRBD1|TRBJ2-7
CASSLTGGTYEQYF
TGTGCCAGCAGCCTGACAGGGGGTACCTACGAGCAGTACTTC
>TRBV7-9|NA|NA|TRBJ2-1
CASSPSSSSSYNEQFF
TGTGCCAGCAGCCCTTCCAGTAGTTCTTCCTACAATGAGCAGTTCTTC
>TRBV6-6|NA|NA|TRBJ1-1
CASSSGPENTEAFF
TGTGCCAGCAGTTCCGGACCGGAGAACACTGAAGCTTTCTTT
>TRBV5-4|NA|NA|TRBJ1-5
CARWSIVPIGQPQHF
TGTGCCAGGTGGTCGATCGTCCCGATCGGGCAGCCCCAGCATTTT
>TRBV30|NA|TRBD1|TRBJ1-1
CAWGQGAPWNTEAFF
TGTGCCTGGGGGCAGGGGGCGCCTTGGAACACTGAAGCTTTCTTT
>TRBV29-1|NA|TRBD1|TRBJ2-3
CSVGTGGTDTQYF
TGCAGCGTTGGAACAGGGGGTACAGATACGCAGTATTTT
>TRBV5-6|once|TRBD1|TRBJ2-5
CASSHQGGQGLQETQYF
TGTGCCAGCAGCCACCAGGGGGGACAGGGCCTCCAAGAGACCCAGTACTTC
>TRBV27|NA|NA|TRBJ2-7
CASSLQGHSYEQYF
TGTGCCAGCAGTCTCCAGGGGCACTCCTACGAGCAGTACTTC
>TRBV28|NA|NA|TRBJ1-1
CASSSAGAGNTEAFF
TGTGCCAGCAGCTCCGCTGGGGCGGGGAACACTGAAGCTTTCTTT
>TRBV18|NA|NA|TRBJ1-2
CASSPTDLYGYTF
TGTGCCAGCTCACCGACAGACCTCTATGGCTACACCTTC
>TRBV4-1|NA|NA|TRBJ1-2
CASSQGKGSGLGYTF
TGCGCCAGCAGCCAAGGGAAGGGTTCGGGTCTAGGCTACACCTTC
>TRBV28|NA|NA|TRBJ2-7
CASSYADYEQYF
TGTGCCAGCAGTTATGCGGACTACGAGCAGTACTTC
>TRBV6-5|NA|NA|TRBJ2-7
CASTDARYEQYF
TGTGCCAGCACGGATGCTCGCTACGAGCAGTACTTC
>TRBV18|once|NA|TRBJ2-5
CASSPTTGGETQYF
TGTGCCAGCTCACCAACGACAGGTGGGGAGACCCAGTACTTC
>TRBV27|NA|TRBD1|TRBJ1-4
CATGDRGHTNEKLFF
TGTGCCACCGGGGACAGGGGGCACACTAATGAAAAACTGTTTTTT
>TRBV4-1|NA|NA|TRBJ2-7
CASSPQQSSYEQYF
TGCGCCAGCAGCCCCCAACAGAGCTCCTACGAGCAGTACTTC
>TRBV24-1|NA|NA|TRBJ1-2
CATSEGPDYGYTF
TGTGCCACCTCGGAGGGGCCCGACTATGGCTACACCTTC
>TRBV5-1|NA|NA|TRBJ1-2
CASSARDNYGYTF
TGCGCCAGCAGCGCCCGGGACAACTATGGCTACACCTTC
>TRBV4-2|NA|TRBD2|TRBJ2-4
CASSQEYSPRAGATKNIQYF
TGTGCCAGCAGCCAAGAATATAGCCCCCGAGCGGGAGCCACCAAAAACATTCAGTACTTC
>TRBV10-3|NA|TRBD1|TRBJ1-3
CAIRSGQGVGNTIYF
TGTGCCATCAGGTCGGGACAGGGAGTAGGAAACACCATATATTTT
>TRBV10-3|NA|TRBD1|TRBJ2-5
CAISGNRGRAQYF
TGTGCCATCAGTGGTAACAGGGGGCGGGCCCAGTACTTC